This T cell receptor beta chain was recorded in a study of T cells in Graves' hyperthyroidism and ophthalmopathy. Many counts were recorded for this clonotype. Amplified regions were TCR beta CDR3 sequences from RNA transcripts. TCR CDR3 regions were first amplified by RT-PCR with HTBI primers. One entry per CDR3 protein, called by TCRdb with MiXCR from the multiplex PCR reads. The table lists 700,000 or so distinct CDR3 sequences, 15% to 20% of them singletons. The V end was cut by 3 bases, the J end by 3 bases, with 5 bases between. Per germline, CDR1 MDHEN and CDR2 SYDVKM. The CDR3 runs 12 residues.

The receptor was isolated from a man aged 18 to 29 with Graves' hyperthyroidism. Sequences were obtained from blood. This rearrangement joins TRBV28 to TRBJ1-1, with D unclear. CDR3 in DNA: TGTGCCAGCAGTTTTAGTTACACTGAAGCTTTCTTT. Protein: CASSFSYTEAFF.